Below, 21 T cell receptor beta chains from the same sample are listed, as sequenced in a study of blood T cell repertoires in COVID-19. Clones were sequenced by immunoSEQ multiplex PCR, and TCRdb holds only the in-frame ones, with some missing. This table has about 250,000 clones, nearly 90% appearing once. Sequencing input: peripheral blood. The receptor set was obtained from a man aged 18 to 30 with active or convalescent COVID-19.

The chain couples TRBV6-5 to TRBJ1-1; weak D call: TRBD1 (6 bases). The germline gives CDR1 MNHEY, CDR2 SVGAGI. This CDR3 has 15 amino acids. Trimming left V 6 bases short and J 1 base short, with 15 bases between. The CDR3 DNA sequence: TGTGCCAGCAGCATCGAGCCGGGACAGAACACTGAAGCTTTCTTT. As protein: CASSIEPGQNTEAFF.

This sequence joins TRBV3-1 (or the pseudogene TRBV3-2) and TRBJ1-1; TRBD1 matches 7 bases. The CDR3 covers 16 residues. CDR1 and CDR2 (germline): LGHDT, YNNKEL (reference sequence). Trimming at V came to 4 bases and at J to 5 bases, leaving 13 bases not matched to a gene. The CDR3 DNA sequence: TGTGCCAGCAGCCTATTTACCGGGACAGTGGAGACTGAAGCTTTCTTT. Residues: CASSLFTGTVETEAFF.

The chain links TRBV2 to TRBJ1-2; TRBD1 might be the D (5 bases). The V end lost 3 bases, the J end lost 7 bases, and 18 bases lay between the germline ends. CDR3 length: 15 residues. CDR1 and CDR2 from the germline V gene are SNHLY and FYNNEI. CDR3 coding DNA: TGTGCCAGCAGTGAGGTTGGCCGGGGGGTTTTTGGCTACACCTTC. It translates to CASSEVGRGVFGYTF.

The chain links TRBV3-1 (or the pseudogene TRBV3-2) to TRBJ2-5; maybe TRBD2 (7 bases). V lost 7 bases and J lost 4, with 16 bases in between. The CDR3 covers 14 residues. The germline V gene encodes CDR1 LGHDT and CDR2 YNNKEL (reference sequence). Here the CDR3 reads CASTTGRGAETQYF. The CDR3 DNA reads as TGTGCCAGCACCACGGGGAGGGGGGCAGAGACCCAGTACTTC.

The gene calls are TRBV21-1 and TRBJ2-1; no check of the table's D call, TRBD1, against the DNA was made. TRBV21-1 is flagged as a pseudogene. This CDR3 comprises 14 residues. CDR3 in DNA: TGTGCCAGCAGCAAAAGTCTTACAGGGCTGGAGCAGTTCTTC. This encodes CASSKSLTGLEQFF.

The chain has TRBV28 and TRBJ1-1, with TRBD1 as a possible D gene (6 bases). There are 14 residues in the CDR3. Germline V gives CDR1 MDHEN, CDR2 SYDVKM. Trimming removed 6 bases from V and 0 bases from J, with 11 bases in between. The CDR3, as DNA: TGTGCCAGCAGGGACAGACCAATGAACACTGAAGCTTTCTTT. Residues: CASRDRPMNTEAFF.

Only one count was recorded for this clone. The chain recombines TRBV6-2 or TRBV6-3 with TRBJ2-3; TRBD2 matches at 10 bases. V gave up 5 bases and J gave up 3 bases; unmatched junction bases: 11. Per germline, CDR1 MNHEY and CDR2 SVGEGT. The CDR3 sequence is 17 residues long. CDR3 residues: CASSHIVAGGRTDTQYF. As DNA, the CDR3 is TGTGCCAGCAGTCACATAGTAGCGGGGGGCCGTACAGATACGCAGTATTTT.

This rearrangement joins TRBV11-2 to TRBJ2-7; 12 positions match TRBD2. This CDR3 comprises 17 residues. Germline loops: CDR1 SGHAT, CDR2 FQNNGV. V trimming: 4 bases; J trimming: 4 bases; junction bases outside the gene matches: 11. The CDR3 nucleotides are TGTGCCAGCAGCTCCGGACTAGCGGGACCCGGAGGTTACGAGCAGTACTTC. Residues: CASSSGLAGPGGYEQYF.

Note on this clone: Different DNA sequences within this sample yield the same CDR3. The chain has TRBV28 and TRBJ2-1; TRBD2 agrees at 8 bases. Germline loops: CDR1 MDHEN, CDR2 SYDVKM. With 6 bases clipped from V and 3 bases from J, the junction kept 10 bases outside the gene matches. This CDR3 contains 16 residues. CDR3 DNA: TGTGCCAGCAGCCGCCTCACTAGCGGAAGCTACAATGAGCAGTTCTTC. Translating it yields CASSRLTSGSYNEQFF. Variable domain in full (rest from reference TRBV28 and TRBJ2-1): DVKVTQSSRYLVKRTGEKVFLECVQDMDHENMFWYRQDPGLGLRLIYFSYDVKMKEKGDIPEGYSVSREKKERFSLILESASTNQTSMYLCASSRLTSGSYNEQFFGPGTRLTVL.

This chain connects TRBV28 to TRBJ2-1, with TRBD2 matching over 7 bases. Germline CDR1 is MDHEN and CDR2 is SYDVKM. The CDR3 has 15 amino acids. With 3 bases clipped from V and 11 bases from J, the junction kept 13 bases outside the gene matches. CDR3 protein: CASSLTQTSSRKQFF. The CDR3 DNA reads TGTGCCAGCAGTTTGACCCAGACTAGCTCAAGAAAGCAGTTCTTC.

The J gene is TRBJ1-1, the V gene TRBV6-6; D uncertain. From germline, CDR1 is MNHNY and CDR2 SVGAGI (reference sequence). This CDR3 has 12 residues. The ends were cut back, 9 bases at V and 1 base at J, with 9 bases in the middle. CDR3 bases: TGTGCCAGTCTATCTGGGAACACTGAAGCTTTCTTT. This translates into CASLSGNTEAFF.

The gene calls are TRBV24-1 and TRBJ2-1; D perhaps matches TRBD1 (5 bases). V was trimmed by 5 bases and J by 0 bases, leaving 7 bases between them. Germline CDR1 and CDR2: KGHDR and SFDVKD. The CDR3 consists of 14 residues. Here the CDR3 reads CATSARGSYNEQFF. The CDR3, as DNA: TGTGCCACCAGTGCAAGGGGCTCCTACAATGAGCAGTTCTTC.

J is TRBJ1-1 and V is TRBV24-1; 8 bases align to TRBD1. This CDR3 has 15 amino acids. V was pared by 9 bases and J by 2 bases, with 10 bases of the junction left unmatched. Germline CDR1 is KGHDR and CDR2 is SFDVKD. The CDR3 nucleotides read TGTGCCACCGAGCTAAGGGGACAGGAAAACACTGAAGCTTTCTTT. This codes for CATELRGQENTEAFF.

V is TRBV6-2 or TRBV6-3 and J is TRBJ2-1; 10 bases align to TRBD2. CDR3 length equals 20 residues. V trimming: 2 bases; J trimming: 0 bases; junction bases outside the gene matches: 13. Looked up from germline, CDR1 is MNHEY and CDR2 is SVGEGT. CDR3 amino acids: CASSYGLAADRPSSYNEQFF. In nucleotides, the CDR3 is TGTGCCAGCAGTTACGGACTAGCGGCAGACCGACCCAGCTCCTACAATGAGCAGTTCTTC.

CDR3 in DNA: TGTGCCAGCAGCCACTCCGACAGGACCTATGGCTACACCTTC. Translated, it gives CASSHSDRTYGYTF. V and J are TRBV7-3 and TRBJ1-2, with D tentatively TRBD1 (6 bases). The V and J ends lost 5 bases and 4 bases respectively, with 14 bases between them. Germline-derived CDR1 and CDR2 are SGHTA and FQGTGA. CDR3 size: 14 residues.

V is TRBV10-3 and J is TRBJ1-2; 10 positions agree with TRBD1. This CDR3 comprises 13 residues. The V gene end was trimmed by 7 bases and the J gene end by 7 bases; junction bases not matched to a gene: 6. Germline CDR1 and CDR2: ENHRY and SYGVKD. CDR3 loop: CAITGTGASGYTF. The CDR3, as DNA: TGTGCCATCACCGGGACAGGGGCATCTGGCTACACCTTC.

CDR3 sequence reads: CASSVVGTSFEKLFF. The CDR3 DNA reads TGTGCCAGCAGCGTAGTAGGGACATCCTTTGAAAAACTGTTTTTT. The V and J genes are TRBV9 and TRBJ1-4, with D perhaps matching TRBD1 (6 bases). CDR3 length: 15 residues. Trimming shortened V by 0 bases and J by 7 bases, and 13 bases separated the two germline ends. CDR1 and CDR2 from the germline V gene are SGDLS and YYNGEE.

The gene calls are TRBV11-2 and TRBJ2-2; perhaps TRBD1 as D (5 bases). From germline, CDR1 is SGHAT and CDR2 FQNNGV. This CDR3 is built from 15 residues. The germline V and J ends were trimmed by 5 bases and 1 base, with 11 bases remaining between them. The DNA for the CDR3 is TGTGCCAGCAGCCCACGCAGGGTGAACACCGGGGAGCTGTTTTTT. Its translation is CASSPRRVNTGELFF.

This sequence joins TRBV11-2 and TRBJ2-3, with 12 bases aligning to TRBD2. Unmatched junction bases numbered 2, after V lost 3 bases and J lost 1 base. CDR1 and CDR2 (germline): SGHAT, FQNNGV. This CDR3 is 16 amino acids long. Written as DNA, the CDR3 is TGTGCCAGCAGCTTCCGGACTAGCGGGGGCACAGATACGCAGTATTTT. Translated: CASSFRTSGGTDTQYF.

The chain links TRBV3-1 (or the pseudogene TRBV3-2) to TRBJ2-3, with TRBD2 matching 8 bases. Unmatched junction bases numbered 7, after V lost 6 bases and J lost 5 bases. The CDR3 is 14 residues long. CDR1 LGHDT and CDR2 YNNKEL come from the germline V gene (reference sequence). The CDR3 nucleotides are TGTGCCAGCAGAGCGGGGGCCGCGGGAGATACGCAGTATTTT. This translates into CASRAGAAGDTQYF.

DNA for the CDR3: TGTGCCAGCAGCGTGGGACTAGCGGGACCCACCGGGGAGCTGTTTTTT. It specifies CASSVGLAGPTGELFF. This chain links TRBV5-4 with TRBJ2-2, with 13 bases that match TRBD2. CDR3 length: 16 residues. V lost 4 bases and J lost 4; bases outside the gene matches: 4. CDR1 and CDR2 (germline): SGHNT, YYREEE (reference sequence). The variable domain in full, completed from reference TRBV5-4 and TRBJ2-2, reads ETGVTQSPTHLIKTRGQQVTLRCSSQSGHNTVSWYQQALGQGPQFIFQYYREEENGRGNFPPRFSGLQFPNYSSELNVNALELDDSALYLCASSVGLAGPTGELFFGEGSRLTVL.